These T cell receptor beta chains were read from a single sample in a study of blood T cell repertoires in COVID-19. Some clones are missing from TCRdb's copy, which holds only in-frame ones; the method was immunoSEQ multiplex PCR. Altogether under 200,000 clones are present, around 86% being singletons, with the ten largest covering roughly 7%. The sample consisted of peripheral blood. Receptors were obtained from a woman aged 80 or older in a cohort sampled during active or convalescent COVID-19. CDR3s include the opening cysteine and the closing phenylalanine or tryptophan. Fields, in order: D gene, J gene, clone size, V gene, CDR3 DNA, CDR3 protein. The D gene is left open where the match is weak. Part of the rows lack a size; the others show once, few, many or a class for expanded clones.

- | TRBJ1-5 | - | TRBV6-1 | TGTGCCAGCAGTGAAATAGCAGGGTGGACTCAGCCCCAGCATTTT | CASSEIAGWTQPQHF
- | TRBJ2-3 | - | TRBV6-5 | TGTGCCAGCAGGAGTCAGGGTTATAGCACAGATACGCAGTATTTT | CASRSQGYSTDTQYF
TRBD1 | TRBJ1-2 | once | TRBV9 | TGTGCCAGCAGCGAGGGGGCGAAACCTAACTATGGCTACACCTTC | CASSEGAKPNYGYTF
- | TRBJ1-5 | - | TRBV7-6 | TGTGCCAGCAGCTTATCCCCAGGCAATCAGCCCCAGCATTTT | CASSLSPGNQPQHF
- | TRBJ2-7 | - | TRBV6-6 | TGTGCCAGCAGTTTTGGCGGGTCGTTCTACGAGCAGTACTTC | CASSFGGSFYEQYF
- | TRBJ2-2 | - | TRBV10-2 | TGCGCCAGCAGTGGTCGGTTGGGGGAGCTGTTTTTT | CASSGRLGELFF
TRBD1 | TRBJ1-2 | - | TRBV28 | TGTGCCAGCAGGCGGACAGGGTCTAATCTGGGCTACACCTTC | CASRRTGSNLGYTF
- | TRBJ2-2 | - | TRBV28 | TGTGCCAGCAGTTTCGGGCAGGGGCCCAACACCGGGGAGCTGTTTTTT | CASSFGQGPNTGELFF
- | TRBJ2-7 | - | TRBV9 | TGTGCCAGCAGCGGCCTCGGGGGGCCCGGGGGAGGGTACGAGCAGTACTTC | CASSGLGGPGGGYEQYF
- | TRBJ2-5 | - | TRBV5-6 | TGTGCCAGCAGCTTGCGGCAGGGGTTTGGAGAGACCCAGTACTTC | CASSLRQGFGETQYF
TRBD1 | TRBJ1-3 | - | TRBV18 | TGTGCCAGCCGACCGACAGGGAGCTCTGGAAACACCATATATTTT | CASRPTGSSGNTIYF
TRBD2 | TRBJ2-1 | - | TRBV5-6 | TGTGCCAGCAGCTTGGCCGGTACTGGACTAGCGGGTACCAATGAGCAGTTCTTC | CASSLAGTGLAGTNEQFF
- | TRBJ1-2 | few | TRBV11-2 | TGTGCCAGCAGGGCTAGTGGGGGGAATGGCTACACCTTC | CASRASGGNGYTF
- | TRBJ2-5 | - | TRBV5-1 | TGCGCCAGCAGCTTGTGGGGCAGGGCAGAGACCCAGTACTTC | CASSLWGRAETQYF
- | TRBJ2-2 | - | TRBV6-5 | TGTGCCAGCAGTTACTCGTCTAGGAATTGGGCCGGGGAGCTGTTTTTT | CASSYSSRNWAGELFF
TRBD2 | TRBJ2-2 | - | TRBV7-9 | TGTGCCAGCAACCTCCTGAGCGGGGGGGCCCACACCGGGGAGCTGTTTTTT | CASNLLSGGAHTGELFF
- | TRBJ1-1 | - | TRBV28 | TGTGCCAGCGGCAGGGAGGGCGGTGAAGCTTTCTTT | CASGREGGEAFF
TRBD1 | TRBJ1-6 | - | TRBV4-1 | TGCGCCAGCAGCCAAGGCGGACAGGTCCTCTTGAATTCACCCCTCCACTTT | CASSQGGQVLLNSPLHF
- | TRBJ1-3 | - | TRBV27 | TGTGCCAGCAGTTTAAGGGGCTCCTCTGGAAACACCATATATTTT | CASSLRGSSGNTIYF
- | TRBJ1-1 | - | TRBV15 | TGTGCCACCAGCTTATATACAGGGAGGGGGACTGAAGCTTTCTTT | CATSLYTGRGTEAFF
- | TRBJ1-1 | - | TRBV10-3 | TGTGCCATCTCTCGGACGGGAAACACTGAAGCTTTCTTT | CAISRTGNTEAFF
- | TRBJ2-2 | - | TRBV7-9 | TGTGCCAGCAGCTTCGGAGGGTCCGGGGAGCTGTTTTTT | CASSFGGSGELFF
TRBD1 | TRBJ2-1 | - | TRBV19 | TGTGCCAGTACTCTGACAGGGGGCGCGCCCCGTGAGCAGTTCTTC | CASTLTGGAPREQFF
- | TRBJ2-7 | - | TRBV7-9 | TGTGCCAGCAGCCCAATTGAGGTGACTCAGCCCGAGCAGTACTTC | CASSPIEVTQPEQYF
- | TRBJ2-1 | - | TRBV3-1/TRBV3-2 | TGTGCCAGCAGTCCCACCCTGGACTCCCACAATGAGCAGTTCTTC | CASSPTLDSHNEQFF
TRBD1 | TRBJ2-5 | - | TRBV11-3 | TGTGCCAGCAGCCCCCACAGGGGGGAAGAGACCCAGTACTTC | CASSPHRGEETQYF
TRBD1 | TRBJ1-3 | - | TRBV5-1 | TGCGCCAGCAGCTTGGACGACAGGGCAAACACCATATATTTT | CASSLDDRANTIYF
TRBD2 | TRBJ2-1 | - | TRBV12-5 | TGTGCTAGTGGTACGTGGACTAGCCGGTATGAGCAGTTCTTC | CASGTWTSRYEQFF
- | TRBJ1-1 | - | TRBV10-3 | TGTGCCATCACCAATCTCACGGGGCGGGGTGAAGCTTTCTTT | CAITNLTGRGEAFF
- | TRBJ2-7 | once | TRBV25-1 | TGTGCCAGCAGTGAAGCCAGAGAGCAGTACTTC | CASSEAREQYF
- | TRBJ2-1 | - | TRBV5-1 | TGCGCCAGCAGCTTGGAAGCGGCAGCTGCCTACAATGAGCAGTTCTTC | CASSLEAAAAYNEQFF
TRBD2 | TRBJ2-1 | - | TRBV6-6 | TGTGCCAGCACCGAAAGCGGGACGAGGAATGAGCAGTTCTTC | CASTESGTRNEQFF
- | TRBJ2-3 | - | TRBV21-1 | TGTGCCAGCAGCAAACAGCAGCGGGAGGTCACAGATACGCAGTATTTT | CASSKQQREVTDTQYF
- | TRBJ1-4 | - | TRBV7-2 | TGTGCCAGCAGCGCCCAACAGGGTCTGGATGAAAAACTGTTTTTT | CASSAQQGLDEKLFF
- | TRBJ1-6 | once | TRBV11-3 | TGTGCCAGCAGCTTTGTGGGCGAGAAGTCACCCCTCCACTTT | CASSFVGEKSPLHF
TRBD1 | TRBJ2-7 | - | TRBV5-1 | TGCGCCAGCAGCTTGGCCCTCAGGGGGCTTCAGAACGAGCAGTACTTC | CASSLALRGLQNEQYF
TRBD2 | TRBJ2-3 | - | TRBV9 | TGTGCCAGCAGCGTATATACTAGCGGCACAGATACGCAGTATTTT | CASSVYTSGTDTQYF
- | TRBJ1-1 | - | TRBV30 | TGTGCCTGGATCCGGACAGTAACAGACACTGAAGCTTTCTTT | CAWIRTVTDTEAFF
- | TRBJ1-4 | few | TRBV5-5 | TGTGCCAGCAGCTTGGTGGGGGGAACTAATGAAAAACTGTTTTTT | CASSLVGGTNEKLFF
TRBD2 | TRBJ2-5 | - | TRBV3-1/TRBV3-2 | TGTGCCAGCAGCCGACAGACTAGCGGGAGTGGGGAGACCCAGTACTTC | CASSRQTSGSGETQYF
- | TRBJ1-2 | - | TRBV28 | TGTGCCAGCAGTTTATTAACTTTGGGGACATTTAACTATGGCTACACCTTC | CASSLLTLGTFNYGYTF
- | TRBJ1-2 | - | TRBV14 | TGTGCCAGCAGCCAAGATCGGAGGCCAGAGTATGGCTACACCTTC | CASSQDRRPEYGYTF
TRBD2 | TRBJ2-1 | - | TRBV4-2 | TGTGCCAGCAGCCAAGGGAACAGCGGGAGGCGCTATAGCTCCTACAATGAGCAGTTCTTC | CASSQGNSGRRYSSYNEQFF
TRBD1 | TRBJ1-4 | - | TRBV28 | TGTGCCAGCACCGTACAGGGGTTTGCAACTAATGAAAAACTGTTTTTT | CASTVQGFATNEKLFF
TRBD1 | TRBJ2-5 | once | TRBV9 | TGTGCCAGCAGTGGACAGGGCGACCAAGAGACCCAGTACTTC | CASSGQGDQETQYF